This is a list of T cell receptor beta chains from one sample in a study of blood T cell repertoires in COVID-19. Produced via immunoSEQ multiplex PCR; TCRdb's table is partial and in-frame only. The table records under 250,000 clones, over 80% of them present only once. Sequencing used PBMCs or T cells enriched from blood (not recorded which). The receptor set was obtained from a woman aged 25 to 45 with acute COVID-19. CDR3s include the opening cysteine and the closing phenylalanine or tryptophan. The order of the fields is D gene, J gene, clone size, CDR3 length, V gene, CDR3 DNA, CDR3 protein. A D gene is named only where the DNA matches it firmly. Some rows mark clone size as missing; the rest say once, few, many or name a class of expanded clone.

>.|TRBJ1-4|.|15|TRBV11-2
TGTGCCAGCAGCTTCCGAGGGTCCAAGGAAGAAAAACTGTTTTTT
CASSFRGSKEEKLFF
>TRBD2|TRBJ2-3|once|15|TRBV27
TGTGCCAGCAGCCAGGTAGCGGGGGGAGCGGATACGCAGTATTTT
CASSQVAGGADTQYF
>TRBD2|TRBJ2-1|once|16|TRBV7-9
TGTGCCAGCAGCTTAGCTAGCGGGGGGCGGCATAATGAGCAGTTCTTC
CASSLASGGRHNEQFF
>TRBD1|TRBJ2-7|.|14|TRBV6-2/TRBV6-3
TGTGCCAGCAGCCTTGACAGGGAAGCCTACGAGCAGTACTTC
CASSLDREAYEQYF
>.|TRBJ2-5|.|15|TRBV19
TGTGCCAGTAGTATTAAGGGGTCAGGGCAAGAGACCCAGTACTTC
CASSIKGSGQETQYF
>TRBD2|TRBJ2-7|.|14|TRBV4-2
TGTGCCAGCAGCCAAGATAGGACTAGCGACGAGCAGTACTTC
CASSQDRTSDEQYF
>TRBD1|TRBJ1-4|once|15|TRBV19
TGTGCCAGTTCTCCCGGGACAGCAACTAATGAAAAACTGTTTTTT
CASSPGTATNEKLFF
>.|TRBJ1-5|.|12|TRBV19
TGTGCCAGTAGTTCTTACAATCAGCCCCAGCATTTT
CASSSYNQPQHF
>TRBD1|TRBJ1-4|.|15|TRBV5-6
TGTGCCAGCAGCCGTGAACAGGGGGCTAGGGAAAAACTGTTTTTT
CASSREQGAREKLFF
>.|TRBJ2-3|once|15|TRBV6-2/TRBV6-3
TGTGCCAGCAGTTACGTGGGAGATACCACAGATACGCAGTATTTT
CASSYVGDTTDTQYF
>.|TRBJ2-2|.|14|TRBV5-1
TGCGCCAGCAGCGTGACAGGGAACACCGGGGAGCTGTTTTTT
CASSVTGNTGELFF
>.|TRBJ2-7|.|13|TRBV5-5
TGTGCCAGCAGCTCGGGACTGAGCTACGAGCAGTACTTC
CASSSGLSYEQYF
>TRBD1|TRBJ1-2|.|15|TRBV4-3
TGCGCCAGCAGCCCTGGGACAGGGGTTATTAATGGCTACACCTTC
CASSPGTGVINGYTF
>.|TRBJ2-5|.|13|TRBV19
TGTGCCAGTAGTCCCGATGGGGAGGAGACCCAGTACTTC
CASSPDGEETQYF
>TRBD1|TRBJ2-5|.|17|TRBV30
TGTGCCTGGAGTGGGTTCCGGGACAGGGGGCACCAAGAGACCCAGTACTTC
CAWSGFRDRGHQETQYF
>.|TRBJ1-1|few|13|TRBV7-9
TGTGCCAGCAGCCCCCAGGGGAACACTGAAGCTTTCTTT
CASSPQGNTEAFF
>TRBD1|TRBJ1-4|few|16|TRBV4-1
TGCGCCAGCAGCACCCATTCCGGGACAGGGAACGAAAAACTGTTTTTT
CASSTHSGTGNEKLFF
>.|TRBJ1-2|.|15|TRBV5-1
TGCGCCAGCAGCGTAGGCCCCGACGGGGGGTCTAGCTACACCTTC
CASSVGPDGGSSYTF
>.|TRBJ1-1|.|12|TRBV28
TGTGCCAGCACCAGGGACTTATTCGAAGCTTTCTTT
CASTRDLFEAFF
>TRBD1|TRBJ1-2|.|16|TRBV19
TGTGCCAGTAGCCGCCCGGGGACAGCCGCTAACTATGGCTACACCTTC
CASSRPGTAANYGYTF
>TRBD1|TRBJ2-1|once|15|TRBV2
TGTGCCAGCAGGGCCCCGACAGGGTGGTACAATGAGCAGTTCTTC
CASRAPTGWYNEQFF
>.|TRBJ2-1|.|13|TRBV6-5
TGTGCCAGCCGCGGGGGCCCCGGGAATGAGCAGTTCTTC
CASRGGPGNEQFF
>TRBD2|TRBJ2-5|.|17|TRBV6-1
TGTGCCAGCAGTGTACAACCTCCGTGGAGCGGGGAAGAGACCCAGTACTTC
CASSVQPPWSGEETQYF
>.|TRBJ2-7|.|11|TRBV6-2/TRBV6-3
TGTGCCAGCAGTTACTCTAACGAGCAGTACTTC
CASSYSNEQYF
>.|TRBJ1-1|.|16|TRBV5-5
TGTGCCAGCAGCTTGGACGGGGGGGCTGAGAACACTGAAGCTTTCTTT
CASSLDGGAENTEAFF
>.|TRBJ1-4|once|15|TRBV6-5
TGTGCCAGCAGTTACTTGGCGGATGGAAATGAAAAACTGTTTTTT
CASSYLADGNEKLFF
>.|TRBJ1-1|.|15|TRBV15
TGTGCCACCAGCAGGGCACAGGGCCGTAGCACTGAAGCTTTCTTT
CATSRAQGRSTEAFF
>.|TRBJ2-5|.|14|TRBV7-2
TGTGCCAGCAGCTTAGAGCGAACACAAGAGACCCAGTACTTC
CASSLERTQETQYF
>.|TRBJ1-5|.|14|TRBV2
TGTGCCAGCAGTGAATTACCGGGTCGGCAGCCCCAGCATTTT
CASSELPGRQPQHF
>.|TRBJ1-4|few|15|TRBV6-5
TGTGCCAGCAGTCCACGGCGGGGGGGTGACGAAAAACTGTTTTTT
CASSPRRGGDEKLFF
>TRBD2|TRBJ2-3|.|14|TRBV18
TGTGCCAGCTCAAAAGGACTAGGTGCAGATACGCAGTATTTT
CASSKGLGADTQYF
>.|TRBJ2-7|.|12|TRBV5-1
TGCGCCAGCAGTTCTACAGGGTACGAGCAGTACTTC
CASSSTGYEQYF
>TRBD1|TRBJ1-1|.|13|TRBV6-2/TRBV6-3
TGTGCCAGCAGTTACGACAGGGGGACTGAAGCTTTCTTT
CASSYDRGTEAFF